This T cell receptor (beta chain) is drawn from a study of cytomegalovirus exposure and HLA in healthy donors. For the study at large: Out of 350 to 400 genotyped donors, roughly 80% belonged to the Caucasian-associated ancestry cluster.

Primers included in the PCR were 60 Vbeta and 13 Jbeta primers. The method was immunoSEQ multiplex PCR; TCRdb's version includes in-frame clones alone and lacks a portion of them. This table holds some 210,000 clones, 70% to 85% found once. The germline CDR1 and CDR2 sequences are MNHNS and SASEGT. The CDR3 consists of 13 residues. Between the trimmed V and J ends, which lost 5 bases and 3 bases, there was a span of 11 bases. The J gene is TRBJ2-7, the V gene TRBV6-1; D might be TRBD2 (6 bases). The specimen sequenced was PBMCs. The sequence came from a male donor in good health and CMV-seronegative. In DNA form, the CDR3 reads TGTGCCAGCAGTCCGGGACTGGTCTACGAGCAGTACTTC. This encodes CASSPGLVYEQYF.